This is a list of T cell receptor beta chains from one sample in a study of human T cells and chemical hapten exposure. TCRdb processed the RACE reads anew with MiXCR; each CDR3 protein has one entry. The table includes approximately 350,000 distinct CDR3 sequences, approximately 6.3% detected once. This sample comprised whole blood, obtained in connection with sensitization to the hapten diphenylcyclopropenone (DPC). These receptors all come from a woman aged 18-35 years with alopecia areata. Some clones in this sample may be carry-over from other donors' samples. Both conserved end residues are part of each CDR3. The order of the fields is D gene, J gene, V gene, clone size, CDR3 protein, CDR3 DNA. The D gene is left open where the match is weak. Only some rows state a clone size, as once, few, many or a class for expanded clones.

D gene: .; J gene: TRBJ1-6; V gene: TRBV7-9; clone size: .; CDR3 protein: CASSLAAGANSPLHF; CDR3 DNA: TGTGCCAGCAGCTTAGCGGCGGGAGCTAATTCACCCCTCCACTTT
D gene: TRBD1; J gene: TRBJ1-5; V gene: TRBV6-5; clone size: few; CDR3 protein: CASSYSTGGQPQHF; CDR3 DNA: TGTGCCAGCAGTTACAGTACAGGGGGTCAGCCCCAGCATTTT
D gene: .; J gene: TRBJ2-7; V gene: TRBV27; clone size: few; CDR3 protein: CASSPWGPQWEQYF; CDR3 DNA: TGTGCCAGCAGTCCTTGGGGCCCCCAGTGGGAGCAGTACTTC
D gene: TRBD1; J gene: TRBJ1-2; V gene: TRBV6-2/TRBV6-3; clone size: few; CDR3 protein: CASSYSRDRGAHGYTF; CDR3 DNA: TGTGCCAGCAGTTACTCGAGGGACAGGGGCGCGCATGGCTACACCTTC
D gene: .; J gene: TRBJ2-3; V gene: TRBV6-5; clone size: few; CDR3 protein: CASSSEGLRDTQYF; CDR3 DNA: TGTGCCAGCAGTTCAGAGGGGTTACGGGATACGCAGTATTTT
D gene: .; J gene: TRBJ1-2; V gene: TRBV12-3/TRBV12-4; clone size: .; CDR3 protein: CASSLAGGGTVYGYTF; CDR3 DNA: TGTGCCAGCAGTTTAGCGGGTGGGGGCACTGTATATGGCTACACCTTC
D gene: .; J gene: TRBJ2-1; V gene: TRBV20-1; clone size: many; CDR3 protein: CSAAHGGQPGEQFF; CDR3 DNA: TGCAGTGCCGCCCACGGGGGTCAGCCCGGTGAGCAGTTCTTC
D gene: TRBD1; J gene: TRBJ1-6; V gene: TRBV20-1; clone size: few; CDR3 protein: CSASPANRGINSPLHF; CDR3 DNA: TGCAGTGCTAGTCCGGCGAACAGGGGGATAAATTCACCCCTCCACTTT
D gene: .; J gene: TRBJ2-7; V gene: TRBV28; clone size: many; CDR3 protein: CASSLTQPSYEQYF; CDR3 DNA: TGTGCCAGCAGTTTGACACAGCCAAGCTACGAGCAGTACTTC
D gene: TRBD1; J gene: TRBJ1-1; V gene: TRBV18; clone size: few; CDR3 protein: CASSPGRDRLTEAFF; CDR3 DNA: TGTGCCAGCTCACCAGGACGGGACAGGCTCACTGAAGCTTTCTTT
D gene: .; J gene: TRBJ2-3; V gene: TRBV5-1; clone size: few; CDR3 protein: CASSFPTSTDTQYF; CDR3 DNA: TGCGCCAGCAGCTTTCCAACCAGCACAGATACGCAGTATTTT
D gene: .; J gene: TRBJ1-1; V gene: TRBV11-1; clone size: many; CDR3 protein: CASSFNRAGTEAFF; CDR3 DNA: TGTGCCAGCAGCTTCAACAGGGCGGGAACAGAAGCTTTCTTT
D gene: .; J gene: TRBJ1-3; V gene: TRBV19; clone size: few; CDR3 protein: CASSPWTVSGNTIYF; CDR3 DNA: TGTGCCAGTAGTCCTTGGACAGTCTCTGGAAACACCATATATTTT
D gene: TRBD2; J gene: TRBJ2-3; V gene: TRBV7-8; clone size: .; CDR3 protein: CASSLAAGGASDTQYF; CDR3 DNA: TGTGCCAGCAGCTTAGCGGCCGGGGGGGCCTCAGATACGCAGTATTTT
D gene: .; J gene: TRBJ1-5; V gene: TRBV5-5; clone size: .; CDR3 protein: CASSLFQSSNQPQHF; CDR3 DNA: TGTGCCAGCAGCTTGTTCCAGAGTAGCAATCAGCCCCAGCATTTT
D gene: TRBD2; J gene: TRBJ2-3; V gene: TRBV6-5; clone size: many; CDR3 protein: CASSETSGGADTQYF; CDR3 DNA: TGTGCCAGCAGCGAGACTAGCGGGGGGGCAGATACGCAGTATTTT
D gene: .; J gene: TRBJ2-2; V gene: TRBV27; clone size: few; CDR3 protein: CATHLVGVGPNTGELFF; CDR3 DNA: TGTGCCACCCATCTAGTGGGGGTTGGCCCGAACACCGGGGAGCTGTTTTTT
D gene: .; J gene: TRBJ1-1; V gene: TRBV10-3; clone size: few; CDR3 protein: CAISDAARGNTEAFF; CDR3 DNA: TGTGCCATCAGTGATGCGGCGAGGGGAAACACTGAAGCTTTCTTT
D gene: TRBD2; J gene: TRBJ2-5; V gene: TRBV7-2; clone size: many; CDR3 protein: CASSPPVAGGSQETQYF; CDR3 DNA: TGTGCCAGCAGTCCGCCCGTAGCGGGGGGTTCCCAAGAGACCCAGTACTTC
D gene: TRBD1; J gene: TRBJ2-5; V gene: TRBV7-9; clone size: many; CDR3 protein: CASSLRGQGTWETQYF; CDR3 DNA: TGTGCCAGCAGCTTAAGGGGACAGGGTACCTGGGAGACCCAGTACTTC
D gene: .; J gene: TRBJ1-1; V gene: TRBV29-1; clone size: many; CDR3 protein: CSGTTGTPEAFF; CDR3 DNA: TGCAGCGGGACTACAGGGACCCCTGAAGCTTTCTTT
D gene: TRBD2; J gene: TRBJ2-1; V gene: TRBV9; clone size: many; CDR3 protein: CASSVSSGEYNEQFF; CDR3 DNA: TGTGCCAGCAGCGTTTCCAGCGGGGAGTACAATGAGCAGTTCTTC